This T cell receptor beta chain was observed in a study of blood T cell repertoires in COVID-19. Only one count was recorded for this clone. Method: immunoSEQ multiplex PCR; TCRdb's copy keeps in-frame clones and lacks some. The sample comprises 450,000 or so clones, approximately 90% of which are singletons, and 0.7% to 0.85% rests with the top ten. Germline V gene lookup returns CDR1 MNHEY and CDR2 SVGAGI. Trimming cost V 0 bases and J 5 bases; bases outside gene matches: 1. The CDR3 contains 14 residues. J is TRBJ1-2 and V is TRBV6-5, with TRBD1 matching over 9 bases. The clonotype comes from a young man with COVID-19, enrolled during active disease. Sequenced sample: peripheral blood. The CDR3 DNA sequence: TGTGCCAGCAGTTACTCGGGACAGGGATATGGCTACACCTTC. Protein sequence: CASSYSGQGYGYTF.